These T cell receptor beta chains were read from a single sample in a study of blood T cell repertoires in COVID-19. Only in-frame clones appear in the TCRdb table, and some are missing; sequencing was by immunoSEQ multiplex PCR. The table has 310,000 or so clones, about 91% seen once. The specimen was PBMCs or T cells enriched from blood (not recorded which). The receptors originated from a woman between 18 and 30 years old who had recovered from COVID-19. The conserved cysteine and the conserved F or W are not part of the CDR3 here. Not every row has a clone size; where given, it reads once, few, many or a size class.

J gene	clone size	V gene	CDR3 protein
TRBJ2-7	once	TRBV7-9	ASSSTQAPSYEQY
TRBJ1-1	NA	TRBV27	ASKKDRNTEAF
TRBJ1-1	once	TRBV7-3	ASSPGRNTEAF
TRBJ2-1	NA	TRBV11-2	ASSLGTLSYNEQF
TRBJ1-5	NA	TRBV7-8	ASSLRARGLNQPQH
TRBJ2-7	NA	TRBV2	ASSEGGQGAYEQY
TRBJ1-2	NA	TRBV6-2/TRBV6-3	ASSYSFTGTYGYT
TRBJ2-4	NA	TRBV7-3	ASSGQQIQY
TRBJ2-2	once	TRBV28	ASSEGREIGELF
TRBJ2-6	NA	TRBV29-1	SAGQGRGSGANVLT
TRBJ2-7	few	TRBV7-2	ASSLDVGDWAYEQY
TRBJ2-1	NA	TRBV5-5	ASSPGTGYNEQF
TRBJ1-5	NA	TRBV3-1/TRBV3-2	ASSLRRAGGNQPQH
TRBJ2-7	NA	TRBV19	ASSQRLGLAGLRPHEQY
TRBJ1-1	NA	TRBV7-8	ASSFTGGNTEAF
TRBJ2-7	NA	TRBV28	ASSAVNSWVGQNSFGSRLYEQY
TRBJ1-2	NA	TRBV5-8	ASTFSGSYGYT
TRBJ1-4	NA	TRBV5-4	ASSSAGINEKLF
TRBJ1-2	NA	TRBV3-1/TRBV3-2	ASRYRDYGYT
TRBJ2-5	NA	TRBV27	ASSPRTSGSGGRETQY
TRBJ2-1	NA	TRBV7-3	ASSLSDRAGNEQF
TRBJ2-7	once	TRBV5-4	ASSRDSTYEQY
TRBJ2-5	NA	TRBV6-2/TRBV6-3	ASSPFRDSQETQY
TRBJ1-1	NA	TRBV18	ASSPVAVNTEAF
TRBJ1-2	NA	TRBV12-3/TRBV12-4	ASSYYFDGYT
TRBJ1-2	NA	TRBV15	ATSPIGQGAAGYT
TRBJ1-2	NA	TRBV7-9	ASSSTRVFNYGYT
TRBJ2-5	NA	TRBV27	ASSPTLPGDPEETQY
TRBJ1-2	NA	TRBV18	ASSPAGGSGGYT
TRBJ1-4	NA	TRBV18	ASSPRQATNEKLF
TRBJ2-7	NA	TRBV30	ALTRTGSYEQY
TRBJ2-3	NA	TRBV19	ASSIIEGTQY
TRBJ1-1	NA	TRBV19	ASSLDGTGVTTEAF
TRBJ2-3	NA	TRBV12-2	ASRLGTSGPAIHTDTQY
TRBJ2-7	NA	TRBV4-3	ASSPNNRGYEQY
TRBJ2-1	NA	TRBV7-9	ASSLIAGYNEQF
TRBJ2-1	NA	TRBV28	ASSPMTSGGYNEQF
TRBJ2-7	NA	TRBV28	ASSLFGTGGYEQY
TRBJ1-3	NA	TRBV18	ASSPPGQGRNTIY
TRBJ1-2	few	TRBV7-9	ASSQTGQGNGYT
TRBJ1-1	NA	TRBV18	ASSPRLGGRDTEAF
TRBJ2-7	NA	TRBV9	ASSVGLAGAYEQY
TRBJ2-1	NA	TRBV5-1	ASSLALGSGHSYNEQF
TRBJ2-5	NA	TRBV11-1	ASSLVLRETQY
TRBJ1-2	NA	TRBV4-1	ASSQDPYGQTYGYT
TRBJ1-6	once	TRBV6-5	ASSYSGGEVSPLH
TRBJ2-2	NA	TRBV11-3	ASSARTANTGELF
TRBJ1-4	NA	TRBV7-9	ASSLGTPANEKLF
TRBJ2-1	NA	TRBV7-9	ASSAGTSGSKMGYNEQF
TRBJ2-3	NA	TRBV6-5	ASSYPGTDTQY
TRBJ2-3	NA	TRBV7-2	ASSFGGTDTQY
TRBJ2-7	NA	TRBV18	ASSPTGLLLDGHEQY
TRBJ1-4	NA	TRBV11-2	ASSPRGTNEKLF
TRBJ1-1	NA	TRBV3-1/TRBV3-2	ASSQPGAGEAF
TRBJ1-2	NA	TRBV4-2	ASSQAQGRSYGYT
TRBJ2-1	NA	TRBV7-6	ASSLGGAGDHYNEQF
TRBJ2-5	once	TRBV20-1	SASPRLAGGEETQY